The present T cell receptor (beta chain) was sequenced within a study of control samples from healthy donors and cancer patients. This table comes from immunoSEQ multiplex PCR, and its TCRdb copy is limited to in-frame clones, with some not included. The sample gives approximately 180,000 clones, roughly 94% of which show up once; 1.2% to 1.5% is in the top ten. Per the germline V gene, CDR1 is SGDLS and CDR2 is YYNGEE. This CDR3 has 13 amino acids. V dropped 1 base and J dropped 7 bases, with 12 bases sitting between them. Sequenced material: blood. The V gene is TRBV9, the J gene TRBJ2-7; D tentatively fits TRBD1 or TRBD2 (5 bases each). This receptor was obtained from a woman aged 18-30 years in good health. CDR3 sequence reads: CASSVTLEGEQYF. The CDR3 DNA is TGTGCCAGCAGCGTAACACTCGAGGGGGAGCAGTACTTC.